The present T cell receptor beta chain was sequenced within a study of cytomegalovirus exposure and HLA in healthy donors. With 60 Vbeta and 13 Jbeta primers, the PCR was carried out. Measured with immunoSEQ multiplex PCR; TCRdb has only the in-frame clones, and not every one. The data contain more than 90,000 clones, about 80% of them seen just once; the ten biggest clones take up 7.1%. The sequencing input was PBMCs. This sequence originates from a man aged 35 to 55 in good health and CMV-seropositive.

The CDR3 region is CASSQWTSGRGNEQFF. The CDR3, as DNA: TGTGCCAGCAGCCAATGGACTAGCGGGAGGGGCAATGAGCAGTTCTTC. The chain has TRBV9 and TRBJ2-1, with 15 positions matching TRBD2. The V gene end was trimmed by 4 bases and the J gene end by 6 bases; junction bases not matched to a gene: 5. The length of the CDR3 is 16 residues. Looked up from germline, CDR1 is SGDLS and CDR2 is YYNGEE.